These 21 T cell receptor beta chains were sequenced from one sample in a study of blood T cells in healthy people across ages. For the second PCR, which ran for about 6 to 11 cycles, a sample-barcoded 5' primer and a J-beta primer mix were used. TCRdb recomputed calls from the 5' RACE reads with MiXCR, one row per CDR3 protein. This table holds about 930,000 distinct CDR3 sequences, about 27% found once. These data also formed part of another study, on T cells of mothers and their children.

Source material: blood. All receptors come from a middle-aged woman in good health.

Only a few counts were recorded for this clonotype. The chain couples TRBV4-1 to TRBJ2-7; D remains unclear. Germline CDR1 MGHRA, CDR2 YSYEKL. CDR3 size: 14 residues. The V and J ends lost 8 bases and 0 bases respectively, with 14 bases between them. The CDR3 protein is CASGSLGNSYEQYF. CDR3 nucleotide sequence: TGCGCCAGCGGCTCCCTTGGTAACTCCTACGAGCAGTACTTC.

This clonotype came up many times. The CDR3 DNA reads TGCAGTGCTAGTGAAACAGGGGCCCTAGCCAAAAACATTCAGTACTTC. Its protein is CSASETGALAKNIQYF. The chain uses TRBV20-1 and TRBJ2-4, with 7 bases aligning to TRBD1. The CDR3 length is 16 residues. V trimming: 3 bases; J trimming: 0 bases; junction bases outside the gene matches: 8. The germline gives CDR1 DFQATT, CDR2 SNEGSKA (reference sequence).

The chain has TRBV20-1 and TRBJ1-5; 9 bases align to TRBD1. The CDR3 has 18 residues. CDR1 and CDR2 (germline): DFQATT, SNEGSKA (reference sequence). V dropped 4 bases and J dropped 6; count of bases not matched to a gene: 19. The chain's CDR3 is CSAKNDPGTGMGGQPQHF. The CDR3 DNA reads TGCAGTGCTAAGAACGATCCCGGGACAGGGATGGGGGGTCAGCCCCAGCATTTT.

V usage is TRBV5-1 and J usage is TRBJ2-1, with a weak D call TRBD2 (7 bases). This CDR3 has 14 amino acids. The germline V gene encodes CDR1 SGHRS and CDR2 YFSETQ. Trimming stripped 4 bases from V and 9 bases from J, with 17 bases between. The CDR3 spells CASSVEAGASEQFF. In DNA, the CDR3 is TGCGCCAGCAGCGTGGAGGCGGGGGCCAGTGAGCAGTTCTTC.

The chain joins TRBV20-1 to TRBJ1-2; 10 bases map to TRBD1. CDR3 size: 14 residues. In germline, CDR1 is DFQATT, CDR2 SNEGSKA (reference sequence). Losses at the gene ends were 5 bases for V and 5 bases for J; bases not matched to a gene: 8. CDR3 nucleotide sequence: TGCAGTGCTCCGGGGGGACAGGGGATTTATGGCTACACCTTC. Translating it yields CSAPGGQGIYGYTF.

This clonotype has a handful of counts. V gene TRBV4-3 combines with J gene TRBJ1-2, with D tentatively TRBD1 (6 bases). This CDR3 is built from 14 residues. V lost 4 bases and J lost 4, with 13 bases in between. Germline V gene data show CDR1 as LGHNA and CDR2 as YSLEER. CDR3 sequence: CASSRSGEGYGYTF. The CDR3 DNA reads TGCGCCAGCAGCCGATCAGGGGAGGGCTATGGCTACACCTTC.

This clonotype was counted only a few times. The chain is built from TRBV7-3 and TRBJ2-6; tentatively, D is TRBD1 (6 bases). There are 15 residues in the CDR3. V was pared by 4 bases and J by 2 bases, with 9 bases between. Germline-derived CDR1 and CDR2 are SGHTA and FQGTGA. The CDR3 sequence: CASSSGQPGANVLTF. The CDR3 DNA is TGTGCCAGCAGCTCTGGACAGCCTGGGGCCAACGTCCTGACTTTC.

The chain links TRBV6-1 to TRBJ2-7; weak D call: TRBD2 (5 bases). CDR1 MNHNS and CDR2 SASEGT come from the germline V gene. The V end was cut by 9 bases, the J end by 6 bases, with 15 bases between. There are 12 residues in the CDR3. The CDR3 reads CASGRGLGEQYF. CDR3 nucleotide sequence: TGTGCCAGTGGGAGAGGGCTCGGCGAGCAGTACTTC.

This chain links TRBV7-2 with TRBJ2-1; TRBD2 agrees at 9 bases. J was trimmed by 7 bases and V by 5 bases; bases with no gene match: 15. In germline, CDR1 is SGHTA, CDR2 FQGNSA. The CDR3 spans 17 residues. The CDR3 loop is CASSAPGGGGAKNEQFF. DNA of the CDR3: TGTGCCAGCAGCGCCCCCGGGGGCGGGGGGGCCAAGAATGAGCAGTTCTTC.

This clonotype was counted ten times or more. This rearrangement joins TRBV12-3 or TRBV12-4 to TRBJ1-1; 10 bases agree with TRBD1. The V and J ends lost 5 bases and 3 bases, in that order; junction bases with no gene match: 6. This CDR3 spans 15 amino acids. The CDR3 region is CASSGTGDIDTEAFF. The CDR3 DNA reads as TGTGCCAGCAGTGGGACAGGGGATATAGACACTGAAGCTTTCTTT.

This clonotype was observed a handful of times. This chain links TRBV10-3 with TRBJ2-1, with a weak D call TRBD1 (5 bases). The CDR3 consists of 15 residues. The V end was cut by 0 bases, the J end by 7 bases, with 13 bases between. Germline V gives CDR1 ENHRY, CDR2 SYGVKD. CDR3: CAISESTLGANEQFF. CDR3 coding DNA: TGTGCCATCAGTGAGTCGACTCTAGGGGCTAATGAGCAGTTCTTC.

This clonotype appeared a few times. The V call is TRBV6-6, the J call TRBJ2-1; 9 nucleotides agree with TRBD1. The germline gives CDR1 MNHNY, CDR2 SVGAGI (reference sequence). There are 16 residues in the CDR3. The ends lost 6 bases at V and 0 bases at J; junction bases unmatched: 6. Written as DNA, the CDR3 is TGTGCCAGCAGCTCCACAGGGGGCAGCTCCTACAATGAGCAGTTCTTC. It specifies CASSSTGGSSYNEQFF.

As regards this clonotype: One base away lies a much larger clone, so this may be a sequencing read error. The rearrangement links TRBV7-6 to TRBJ2-1, with 8 bases fitting TRBD2. Germline CDR1 is SGHVS and CDR2 is FNYEAQ. The CDR3 contains 16 residues. This CDR3 is CASSIQTGLVLNGQFF. CDR3 sequence (DNA): TGTGCCAGCAGCATACAAACGGGACTAGTCCTCAATGGGCAGTTCTTC.

This chain links TRBV11-2 with TRBJ2-1; TRBD2 matches 7 bases. This CDR3 has 16 amino acids. The junction had 4 bases not matched to a gene; V was cut back by 2 bases and J by 0 bases. Germline assignment: CDR1 SGHAT and CDR2 FQNNGV. CDR3 in DNA: TGTGCCAGCAGCTTATTGGGAGGGACCTCCTACAATGAGCAGTTCTTC. Translating gives CASSLLGGTSYNEQFF.

This chain uses TRBV7-2 with TRBJ1-2; tentatively, D is TRBD1 (5 bases). Between the trimmed V and J ends, which lost 5 bases and 8 bases, there was a span of 21 bases. Germline V gives CDR1 SGHTA, CDR2 FQGNSA. This CDR3 has 15 amino acids. CDR3 amino acids: CASSRGTSVGDGYTF. Written as DNA, the CDR3 is TGTGCCAGCAGCCGCGGGACCTCGGTGGGGGACGGCTACACCTTC.

This clonotype appeared a few times. V usage is TRBV7-7 and J usage is TRBJ2-3, with TRBD2 matching over 10 bases. Germline V gene lookup returns CDR1 SSHAT and CDR2 FNYEAQ (reference sequence). The CDR3 runs to 16 residues. As DNA, the CDR3 is TGTGCACCGTGCCCGGGACTAGCGTCGAGCACAGATACGCAGTATTTT. The encoded protein is CAPCPGLASSTDTQYF.

This clonotype was counted only a few times. The chain joins TRBV6-2 or TRBV6-3 to TRBJ2-4; 9 bases fit TRBD1. Germline V gene data show CDR1 as MNHEY and CDR2 as SVGEGT. V gave up 6 bases and J gave up 0 bases; unmatched junction bases: 18. The CDR3 spans 20 residues. CDR3 residues: CASREPGTGKDRGAKNIQYF. Written as DNA, the CDR3 is TGTGCCAGCAGGGAGCCCGGGACAGGGAAAGATAGGGGAGCCAAAAACATTCAGTACTTC.

There are many counts of this clonotype. The CDR3 loop is CASSLNLYEQYF. Written as DNA, the CDR3 is TGTGCCAGCAGCTTAAACCTCTACGAGCAGTACTTC. The genes are TRBV7-2 and TRBJ2-7; D uncertain. The length of the CDR3 is 12 residues. Germline CDR1 reads SGHTA; CDR2 reads FQGNSA. Between the trimmed V and J ends, which lost 2 bases and 3 bases, there was a span of 5 bases.

In regard to this clonotype: A much larger clone lies one base from this, so it may be a read error. The chain has TRBV5-1 and TRBJ1-2; D might be TRBD1 (5 bases). Trimming shortened V by 0 bases and J by 6 bases, and 12 bases separated the two germline ends. The CDR3 totals 14 residues. The germline gives CDR1 SGHRS, CDR2 YFSETQ. CDR3 DNA sequence: TGCGCCAGCAGCTTGGGGGGCAGCTTGGATGGCTACACCTTC. This sequence encodes CASSLGGSLDGYTF.

The table lists this clonotype with many counts. V is TRBV5-1 and J is TRBJ1-4, with unresolved D. The CDR3 extends over 14 amino acids. V gave up 2 bases and J gave up 0 bases, with 5 bases separating them. Germline-derived CDR1 and CDR2 are SGHRS and YFSETQ. The CDR3 region is CASSLAATNEKLFF. The CDR3 nucleotides read TGCGCCAGCAGCTTAGCCGCAACTAATGAAAAACTGTTTTTT.

With regard to this clonotype: A much larger clone lies one base from this, so it may be a read error. CDR3 sequence reads: CASRGLVIYEQFF. The CDR3 DNA reads as TGTGCCAGCCGAGGACTAGTCATTTATGAGCAGTTCTTC. The chain has TRBV12-3 or TRBV12-4 and TRBJ2-1; 7 bases are shared with TRBD2. The CDR3 is 13 amino acids. V lost 8 bases to trimming and J lost 8 bases; unmatched junction nucleotides: 9.